This T cell receptor (beta chain) was identified in a study of CD8 T cells in ankylosing spondylitis. Whole-study findings and limits: Peripheral blood samples showed relatively rare disease-linked clones, and these clones were CD8+. Reportedly, significant enrichment of disease-linked clones occurred in matched ankylosing spondylitis synovial fluid. The study identified a TCR beta motif of 7 or 8 highly homologous variants that appeared characteristic of ankylosing spondylitis blood.

This clonotype was seen many times. Its target is unknown. This CDR3 spans 14 amino acids. The V and J ends lost 2 bases and 5 bases respectively, with 11 bases between them. In making TCR beta libraries, quantitative 5'-RACE with molecular barcodes was used. TCRdb re-derived calls from the 5' RACE reads in MiXCR, one entry per CDR3 protein. The table has 150,000 to 200,000 distinct CDR3 sequences, around 13% seen once. The receptor was isolated from a female donor with ankylosing spondylitis or in good health (not recorded which). What was sequenced was blood, either unsorted or a sorted T cell fraction (not recorded which). The V and J genes are TRBV12-3 or TRBV12-4 and TRBJ2-3; either TRBD1 or TRBD2 may fit D (5 bases each). The CDR3: CASSLSEGRDTQYF. CDR3 DNA: TGTGCCAGCAGTTTAAGTGAGGGGAGAGATACGCAGTATTTT.